Listed here are 30 T cell receptor beta chains from one sample, sequenced in a study of regulatory T cells in long-lasting Graves disease. The time point is: newly diagnosed GD, antithyroid drugs for less than 3 months. PBMC RNA was the source of the TCR library. Both iRepertoire HTBI primers and Arm-PCR of CDR3 regions were used to build the TCR beta libraries. TCRdb independently ran MiXCR on the multiplex PCR reads; one entry per CDR3 protein. This table has roughly 530,000 distinct CDR3 sequences, roughly 16% appearing once. The sample was also linked to a second study, of T cells in Graves' hyperthyroidism and ophthalmopathy.

Material: peripheral blood mononuclear cells (PBMCs), obtained at new diagnosis, from a patient treated with antithyroid drugs. Receptors originate from a woman aged 35 to 60 with Graves disease.

The chain has TRBV7-9 and TRBJ1-2; the D gene is possibly TRBD1 (6 bases). This CDR3 spans 15 amino acids. Deletions cut 5 bases from V and 4 bases from J, with 17 bases between. CDR1 SEHNR and CDR2 FQNEAQ come from the germline V gene (reference sequence). The DNA of the CDR3 is TGTGCCAGCAGCCCCGGTGGGGGGCAGGGCTATGGCTACACCTTC. This sequence encodes CASSPGGGQGYGYTF.

This clonotype was seen many times. This sequence joins TRBV28 and TRBJ2-7; a weak D match, TRBD1 (6 bases). The CDR3 consists of 14 residues. The V gene's germline CDR1 is MDHEN and CDR2 SYDVKM. V lost 10 bases and J 3 bases, leaving 19 bases between the germline ends. CDR3 region: CATDTSGADYEQYF. Here the CDR3 DNA reads TGTGCCACGGACACATCAGGGGCCGACTACGAGCAGTACTTC.

The chain is built from TRBV6-1 and TRBJ2-5, with 11 bases fitting TRBD2. Looked up from germline, CDR1 is MNHNS and CDR2 is SASEGT. The CDR3 spans 16 residues. Trimming at V came to 4 bases and at J to 3 bases, leaving 7 bases not matched to a gene. CDR3 region: CASSVLAGGPEETQYF. DNA for the CDR3: TGTGCCAGCAGTGTCCTAGCGGGGGGACCGGAAGAGACCCAGTACTTC.

V usage is TRBV3-1 and J usage is TRBJ2-1; 7 positions match TRBD2. Looked up from germline, CDR1 is LGHDT and CDR2 is YNNKEL (reference sequence). CDR3 size: 18 residues. V lost 2 bases and J lost 4; bases outside the gene matches: 14. DNA of the CDR3: TGTGCCAGCAGCCAAAAGTTCATCACTAGCGTTTTTTACAATGAGCAGTTCTTC. Its translation: CASSQKFITSVFYNEQFF.

This clonotype was observed a few times. The chain carries TRBV10-3 and TRBJ2-5; D is perhaps TRBD2 (7 bases). Per the germline V gene, CDR1 is ENHRY and CDR2 is SYGVKD. V lost 11 bases and J 4 bases, leaving 17 bases between the germline ends. The CDR3 is 13 amino acids. The CDR3 DNA reads as TGTGCCTCGGGGGGCCCGGGTAGAGAGACCCAGTACTTC. Translating gives CASGGPGRETQYF.

A few counts support this clonotype. The gene calls are TRBV5-5 and TRBJ1-5, with a possible D match to TRBD1 (6 bases). The CDR3 runs 15 residues. Germline values: CDR1 SGHKS, CDR2 YYEKEE (reference sequence). The V end was cut by 4 bases, the J end by 7 bases, with 18 bases between. The CDR3 here is CASSLDSGAGQPQHF. CDR3 coding DNA: TGTGCCAGCAGCCTGGACTCGGGGGCTGGGCAGCCCCAGCATTTT.

The V and J genes are TRBV7-9 and TRBJ2-7, with D possibly matching TRBD1 (5 bases). Germline V lookup: CDR1 SEHNR, CDR2 FQNEAQ (reference sequence). Trimming removed 5 bases at V and 6 bases at J, with 8 bases between. The CDR3 runs to 11 residues. The CDR3 here is CASSKTVEQYF. The CDR3 region has the DNA TGTGCCAGCAGCAAGACAGTCGAGCAGTACTTC.

This clonotype showed up many times. V is TRBV12-3 or TRBV12-4 and J is TRBJ1-1; D remains ambiguous. V was trimmed by 4 bases and J by 0 bases, leaving 9 bases between them. CDR3 length: 14 amino acids. For the CDR3, the DNA is TGTGCCAGCAGTTCTGGTCTGTTGAACACTGAAGCTTTCTTT. Its protein product is CASSSGLLNTEAFF.

This clonotype was observed a few times. This chain links TRBV6-2 or TRBV6-3 with TRBJ2-3; tentative D call: TRBD2 (6 bases). The CDR3 is 15 amino acids. Germline V gene lookup returns CDR1 MNHEY and CDR2 SVGEGT. Deletions cut 5 bases from V and 5 bases from J, with 17 bases between. The chain's CDR3 is CASSVRDSGGDTQYF. CDR3 DNA sequence: TGTGCCAGCAGTGTCCGGGACTCCGGGGGAGATACGCAGTATTTT.

This clonotype occurred many times. V is TRBV7-9 and J is TRBJ1-1, with D perhaps TRBD1 (5 bases). Germline loops: CDR1 SEHNR, CDR2 FQNEAQ (reference sequence). The CDR3 is 16 amino acids. Trimming removed 3 bases from V and 5 bases from J, with 19 bases in between. The CDR3 nucleotides are TGTGCCAGCAGCTTCGGGCAGGGTAGTGGGAGGACTGAAGCTTTCTTT. This codes for CASSFGQGSGRTEAFF.

A word on this clonotype: The junction and the germline gene differ at one end; a read error may be behind it. The chain uses TRBV27 and TRBJ2-1; TRBD2 matches 7 bases. The CDR3 totals 15 residues. CDR1 is MNHEY, CDR2 SMNVEV, per germline (reference sequence). DNA for the CDR3: TGTGCCAGCGGTTTACTGGGGGGGGACTACAATGAGCAGTTCTTC. This sequence encodes CASGLLGGDYNEQFF.

Ten or more counts support this clonotype. The chain combines TRBV28 with TRBJ2-7; D is possibly TRBD1 or TRBD2 (5 bases each). Per the germline V gene, CDR1 is MDHEN and CDR2 is SYDVKM. Trimming left V 2 bases short and J 5 bases short, with 13 bases between. This CDR3 has 14 residues. In nucleotides, the CDR3 is TGTGCCAGCAGTTTAAGTGTCTGGGGGAACGAGCAGTACTTC. It encodes CASSLSVWGNEQYF.

This clonotype was recorded a few times. The J gene is TRBJ1-2, the V gene TRBV4-1; D call uncertain. Germline lookup yields CDR1 MGHRA and CDR2 YSYEKL. There are 13 residues in the CDR3. V was cut by 0 bases and J by 7 bases, with 9 bases left in between. CDR3 region: CASSQETAVGYTF. CDR3 nucleotide sequence: TGCGCCAGCAGCCAAGAAACGGCCGTTGGCTACACCTTC.

V gene TRBV6-1 combines with J gene TRBJ1-2; no reliable D call. Trimming cost V 4 bases and J 4 bases, with 16 bases left between them. The CDR3 totals 15 residues. Germline V gene lookup returns CDR1 MNHNS and CDR2 SASEGT. The CDR3 spells CASSGRANIFYGYTF. The CDR3 DNA follows: TGTGCCAGCAGTGGCCGGGCCAACATTTTCTATGGCTACACCTTC.

This clonotype was seen many times. The chain joins TRBV2 to TRBJ2-1; 10 bases fit TRBD2. Germline-derived CDR1 and CDR2 are SNHLY and FYNNEI. The CDR3 is 15 residues long. The junction had 10 bases not matched to a gene; V was cut back by 5 bases and J by 9 bases. CDR3 in DNA: TGTGCCAGCAGTTCCAGCGGGGGGGCGTTTGGTGAGCAGTTCTTC. Translation gives CASSSSGGAFGEQFF.

Remarks on this clonotype: Germline is not matched at one junction end, which may reflect a read error. This rearrangement joins TRBV27 to TRBJ2-7; D is unresolved. Germline values: CDR1 MNHEY, CDR2 SMNVEV (reference sequence). This CDR3 comprises 13 residues. CDR3 sequence reads: CASSLLVGYEQYF. DNA of the CDR3: TGTGCCAGCAGCTTATTGGTGGGTTACGAGCAGTACTTC.

V gene TRBV7-9 combines with J gene TRBJ2-1; D is unclear. The V and J ends lost 10 bases and 10 bases respectively, with 14 bases between them. The CDR3 loop spans 11 amino acids. Looked up from germline, CDR1 is SEHNR and CDR2 is FQNEAQ (reference sequence). The CDR3 DNA reads as TGTGCCATCCGTGGGGATTACGAGCAGTTCTTC. Translation: CAIRGDYEQFF.

As to this clonotype: The junction shows a germline mismatch at one end, possibly a read error. The CDR3 reads CTSSHLGQSEQYF. CDR3 DNA sequence: TGTACCAGCAGCCATCTCGGACAGTCGGAGCAGTACTTC. This sequence joins TRBV3-1 and TRBJ2-7; tentatively, D is TRBD1 (6 bases). The CDR3 contains 13 residues. Germline V CDR1 and CDR2: LGHDT, YNNKEL (reference sequence).

The chain combines TRBV7-2 with TRBJ1-1; D gene unclear. This CDR3 has 14 amino acids. Germline V CDR1 and CDR2: SGHTA, FQGNSA. Deletions cut 0 bases from V and 5 bases from J, with 10 bases between. The CDR3 is CASSLAEPSTEAFF. As DNA, the CDR3 is TGTGCCAGCAGCTTAGCAGAACCATCGACTGAAGCTTTCTTT.

This clonotype has at least ten counts. V gene TRBV7-8 combines with J gene TRBJ1-4; D is unresolved. The CDR3 is made up of 14 amino acids. CDR1 is SGHVS, CDR2 FQNEAQ, per germline. The V end was cut by 4 bases, the J end by 8 bases, with 14 bases between. The CDR3 DNA sequence: TGTGCCAGCAGCTCTCCGAGACGGAGGGAAAAACTGTTTTTT. Amino acids: CASSSPRRREKLFF.

This clonotype occurred many times. The chain combines TRBV11-2 with TRBJ1-5, with D possibly matching TRBD1 (5 bases). The V end lost 1 base, the J end lost 6 bases, and 13 bases lay between the germline ends. The length of the CDR3 is 15 residues. Germline V gene sequence: CDR1 SGHAT, CDR2 FQNNGV. The CDR3, as DNA: TGTGCCAGCAGCTTAGGAGGGGATGCGTTTCAGCCCCAGCATTTT. This sequence encodes CASSLGGDAFQPQHF.

This clonotype has ten or more counts. This sequence joins TRBV12-3 or TRBV12-4 and TRBJ1-2; D is possibly TRBD1 (5 bases). Trimming took 5 bases from V and 1 from J, leaving 17 bases between them. This CDR3 contains 16 residues. The CDR3 bases are TGTGCCAGCAGTGCCTTTCCGGGGCTGGATAACTATGGCTACACCTTC. Translating it yields CASSAFPGLDNYGYTF.

This chain links TRBV20-1 with TRBJ2-7; D not certain. V shed 1 base and J shed 1 base, with 8 bases lying between them. Looked up from germline, CDR1 is DFQATT and CDR2 is SNEGSKA (reference sequence). This CDR3 comprises 13 residues. CDR3 sequence: CSARAVGSYEQYF. The CDR3 DNA reads TGCAGTGCTAGAGCGGTAGGATCCTACGAGCAGTACTTC.

Many counts were recorded for this clonotype. The chain is built from TRBV20-1 and TRBJ2-3; D is undetermined. Trimming pared 1 base from V and 0 bases from J, leaving 5 bases between. Germline V gene sequence: CDR1 DFQATT, CDR2 SNEGSKA (reference sequence). This CDR3 has 13 amino acids. For the CDR3, the DNA is TGCAGTGCTAGAGCCCCCAGCACAGATACGCAGTATTTT. This sequence encodes CSARAPSTDTQYF.

This clonotype was detected only a few times. The V call is TRBV6-5, the J call TRBJ1-1; weak D call: TRBD1 (6 bases). This CDR3 contains 15 residues. The germline gives CDR1 MNHEY, CDR2 SVGAGI. V dropped 0 bases and J dropped 4 bases, with 12 bases sitting between them. Here the CDR3 DNA reads TGTGCCAGCAGTTACTCCCTTCGAGGGGGCACTGAAGCTTTCTTT. This encodes CASSYSLRGGTEAFF.

This clonotype was counted between two and nine times. This chain connects TRBV20-1 to TRBJ2-1, with 9 nucleotides matching TRBD2. J gave up 5 bases and V 2 bases, and 10 bases lay outside the gene matches. The germline gives CDR1 DFQATT, CDR2 SNEGSKA (reference sequence). The CDR3 runs 16 residues. CDR3 sequence (DNA): TGCAGTGCTAGAAACTTCTATGGCGGGGGGGACAATGAGCAGTTCTTC. Translation: CSARNFYGGGDNEQFF.

This clonotype was seen more than once but under ten times. V gene TRBV28 combines with J gene TRBJ1-2; TRBD1 aligns across 8 bases. The CDR3 has 14 amino acids. Germline V gene sequence: CDR1 MDHEN, CDR2 SYDVKM. The V segment lost 7 bases and the J segment 8 bases; nucleotides outside the gene matches: 12. CDR3 sequence reads: CASNPRQGKRGYTF. In DNA form, the CDR3 reads TGTGCCAGCAACCCGCGACAGGGGAAACGAGGCTACACCTTC.

The gene calls are TRBV9 and TRBJ2-7, with 12 positions matching TRBD1. The CDR3 runs to 15 residues. Trimming removed 3 bases from V and 6 bases from J; junction bases left unmatched: 7. Germline-derived CDR1 and CDR2 are SGDLS and YYNGEE. CDR3 nucleotides: TGTGCCAGCAGCGCCTCCGGGACAGGGGGCTTCGAGCAGTACTTC. Translated: CASSASGTGGFEQYF.

This clonotype appeared many times. This chain connects TRBV29-1 to TRBJ1-1, with D uncertain. V shed 1 base and J shed 9 bases, with 12 bases lying between them. The germline V gene encodes CDR1 SQVTM and CDR2 ANQGSEA. The CDR3 is 12 amino acids. The CDR3 bases are TGCAGCGTTGAAGGCCAAACGCCGAAAGCTTTCTTT. Translation gives CSVEGQTPKAFF.

In this sample, this clonotype turned up a few times. The J gene is TRBJ1-4, the V gene TRBV7-3, with D possibly being TRBD1 (5 bases). With 5 bases removed from V and 10 bases from J, the gap between germline ends came to 14 bases. The CDR3 consists of 13 residues. Germline V gives CDR1 SGHTA, CDR2 FQGTGA. CDR3 amino acids: CASSTHLGGKLFF. In DNA, the CDR3 is TGTGCCAGCAGCACTCACCTGGGGGGAAAACTGTTTTTT.